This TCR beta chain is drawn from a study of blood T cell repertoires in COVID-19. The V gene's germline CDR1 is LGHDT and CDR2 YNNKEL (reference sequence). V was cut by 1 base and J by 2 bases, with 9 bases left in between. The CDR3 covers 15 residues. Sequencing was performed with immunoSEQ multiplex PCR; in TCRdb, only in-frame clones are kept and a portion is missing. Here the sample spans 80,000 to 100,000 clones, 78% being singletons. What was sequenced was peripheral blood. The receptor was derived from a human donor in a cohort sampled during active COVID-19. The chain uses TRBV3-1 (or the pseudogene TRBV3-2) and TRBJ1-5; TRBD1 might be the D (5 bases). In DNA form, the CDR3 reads TGTGCCAGCAGCCAAGGCGGGGCAGGCAATCAGCCCCAGCATTTT. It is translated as CASSQGGAGNQPQHF.